This TCR beta chain derives from a study of CD4+ T cells in melanoma. Whole-study results and caveats: Reportedly, melanoma neoantigen-specific CD4+ T cells showed varied differentiation states.

A note on this clone: Antigen unknown.

Clones were sequenced by immunoSEQ multiplex PCR, and TCRdb holds only the in-frame ones, with some missing. The data show about 11,000 clones, 55% to 75% seen once. This CDR3 is built from 14 residues. V was pared by 5 bases and J by 11 bases, with 11 bases of the junction left unmatched. Germline V gene sequence: CDR1 MNHNS, CDR2 SASEGT. The genes are TRBV6-1 and TRBJ2-7; 11 positions agree with TRBD1. Sequencing input: cells from a culture (not recorded whether cultured in vitro). This clonotype originated in a human donor with melanoma. The CDR3 nucleotides are TGTGCCAGCAGTATTCGCCGGGACAGGGGGGATGAGTACTTC. It is translated as CASSIRRDRGDEYF.